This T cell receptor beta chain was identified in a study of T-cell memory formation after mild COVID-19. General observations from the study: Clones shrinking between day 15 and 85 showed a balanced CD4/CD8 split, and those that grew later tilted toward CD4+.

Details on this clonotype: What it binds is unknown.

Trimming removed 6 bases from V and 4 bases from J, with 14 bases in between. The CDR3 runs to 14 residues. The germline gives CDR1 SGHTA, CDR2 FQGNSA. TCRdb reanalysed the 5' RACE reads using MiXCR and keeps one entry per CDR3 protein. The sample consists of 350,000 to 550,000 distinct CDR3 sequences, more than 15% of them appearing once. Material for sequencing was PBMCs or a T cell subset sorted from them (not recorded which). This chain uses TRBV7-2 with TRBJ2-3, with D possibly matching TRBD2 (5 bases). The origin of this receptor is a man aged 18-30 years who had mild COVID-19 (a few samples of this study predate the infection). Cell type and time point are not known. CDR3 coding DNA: TGTGCCAGCAGACCCCAACTAGAGCCAGATACGCAGTATTTT. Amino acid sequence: CASRPQLEPDTQYF.